This note documents a single T cell receptor beta chain sequence. Per the germline V gene, CDR1 is SQVTM and CDR2 is ANQGSEA. V lost 1 base and J 1 base, leaving 7 bases between the germline ends. This CDR3 is built from 13 residues. The data are from a study of blood T cell repertoires in COVID-19. Profiling relied on immunoSEQ multiplex PCR, and the TCRdb table lists in-frame clones only, not all of them. The sample holds 150,000 to 200,000 clones, 86% seen once. The sequenced sample was peripheral blood. The chain links TRBV29-1 to TRBJ1-1, with D tentatively TRBD1 (5 bases). This TCR was sampled from a woman aged 65 to 85 with acute or convalescent COVID-19. This chain's CDR3 is CSVEGQRNTEAFF. The CDR3 region has the DNA TGCAGCGTTGAAGGACAGAGGAACACTGAAGCTTTCTTT.